This T cell receptor (beta chain) originates from a study of CD8 T cells in Susac syndrome. Broader study findings: That the number of individuals in its TCR sequencing and HLA analysis was relatively small was acknowledged by the study.

In its sample, this clonotype was seen once. The antigen remains undetermined. Unmatched junction bases numbered 6, after V lost 1 base and J lost 5 bases. The CDR3 spans 15 residues. It was with random hexamers that about 0.45 to 1 ug RNA was reverse transcribed. Amplification of TCR beta CDR3 by immunoSEQ multiplex PCR spanned 54 Vbeta and 13 Jbeta. TCRdb re-derived calls from the immunoSEQ multiplex PCR reads in MiXCR, one entry per CDR3 protein. The table has just over 150,000 distinct CDR3 sequences, less than 97% seen once; the top ten hold 0.14% to 0.15%. From blood CD8+ and CD4+ T cells, TCR beta sequences were generated. Bulk CD8+ and CD4+ cells came from magnetic negative isolation; CD8+ TEMRA by FACS.

The origin of this receptor is a human donor with multiple sclerosis. The chain couples TRBV12-3 or TRBV12-4 to TRBJ2-5; 8 nucleotides agree with TRBD2. The material sequenced was CD8+ T cells from PBMCs. The CDR3 protein is CASSLEEAGVETQYF. In DNA, the CDR3 is TGTGCCAGCAGTTTAGAAGAAGCGGGGGTTGAGACCCAGTACTTC.